Each of the 30 T cell receptor beta chains below was sequenced from the same sample in a study of T-cell memory formation after mild COVID-19. MiXCR, run by TCRdb on the 5' RACE reads, gives a single entry per CDR3 protein. The sample holds approximately 400,000 distinct CDR3 sequences, about 24% seen once. The material sequenced was PBMCs or a T cell subset sorted from them (not recorded which). The receptors stem from an adult woman who had mild COVID-19 (a few samples of this study predate the infection). Cell type and time point are not known.

This clonotype came up a few times. The chain recombines TRBV4-1 with TRBJ2-5; possibly TRBD2 for D (5 bases). The CDR3 consists of 15 residues. V lost 0 bases to trimming and J lost 5 bases, with 13 bases between them. CDR1 MGHRA and CDR2 YSYEKL come from the germline V gene. CDR3 region: CASSQDTLAWETQYF. DNA for the CDR3: TGCGCCAGCAGCCAAGACACCTTAGCGTGGGAGACCCAGTACTTC.

The chain uses TRBV6-1 and TRBJ1-4; 8 bases map to TRBD1. The CDR3 consists of 13 residues. J gave up 10 bases and V 2 bases, and 3 bases lay outside the gene matches. From germline, CDR1 is MNHNS and CDR2 SASEGT. The chain's CDR3 is CASSEPDRGKLFF. The CDR3 bases are TGTGCCAGCAGTGAACCAGACAGGGGAAAACTGTTTTTT.

This clonotype was found a few times. The rearrangement links TRBV7-2 to TRBJ2-1; D ambiguous. Germline CDR1 reads SGHTA; CDR2 reads FQGNSA. There are 11 residues in the CDR3. Trimming took off 3 bases at V and 8 bases at J, with 5 bases between the two ends. The DNA for the CDR3 is TGTGCCAGCAGCTTCTCCCATGAGCAGTTCTTC. Translation gives CASSFSHEQFF.

This clonotype was counted only a few times. The chain links TRBV4-2 to TRBJ1-1; the D gene is possibly TRBD1 (6 bases). Trimming cost V 4 bases and J 1 base, with 22 bases left between them. The CDR3 extends over 18 amino acids. Germline V gene sequence: CDR1 LGHNA, CDR2 YNFKEQ. The CDR3 sequence: CASSLGYAGAAKNTEAFF. CDR3 DNA sequence: TGTGCCAGCAGCCTTGGATACGCAGGGGCGGCGAAGAACACTGAAGCTTTCTTT.

This clonotype appeared a few times. This chain uses TRBV18 with TRBJ1-4; D not resolved. The CDR3 is made up of 15 amino acids. Looked up from germline, CDR1 is KGHSH and CDR2 is LQKENI. V lost 2 bases and J lost 2, with 9 bases in between. The CDR3 sequence is CASSPTTLTNEKLFF. The CDR3 nucleotides read TGTGCCAGCTCACCAACGACTTTGACTAATGAAAAACTGTTTTTT.

The chain uses TRBV12-3 or TRBV12-4 and TRBJ1-6; TRBD1 is a possible D gene (5 bases). V was trimmed by 9 bases and J by 4 bases, leaving 10 bases between them. There are 13 residues in the CDR3. In DNA form, the CDR3 reads TGTGCCAGTCACGGGGGTTATAATTCACCCCTCCACTTT. Amino acid sequence: CASHGGYNSPLHF.

V and J are TRBV15 and TRBJ1-5; the D gene is possibly TRBD1 (5 bases). CDR1 and CDR2 (germline): LNHNV, YYDKDF (reference sequence). The CDR3 length is 13 residues. The V end was cut by 10 bases, the J end by 2 bases, with 12 bases between. The chain's CDR3 is CARAAGGNQPQHF. In DNA, the CDR3 is TGTGCCAGGGCAGCGGGGGGCAATCAGCCCCAGCATTTT.

The rearrangement links TRBV25-1 to TRBJ2-7, with TRBD1 matching 8 bases. Germline trimming cut 1 base from V and 4 bases from J; bases unmatched to any gene: 9. CDR1 MGHDK and CDR2 SYGVNS come from the germline V gene. This CDR3 is 16 amino acids long. CDR3 amino acids: CASSELLSGGWYEQYF. CDR3 coding DNA: TGTGCCAGCAGTGAATTGTTGTCAGGGGGCTGGTACGAGCAGTACTTC.

A single count supports this clonotype. The chain couples TRBV2 to TRBJ1-1; no definite D call. CDR3 length equals 12 residues. Trimming shortened V by 7 bases and J by 1 base, and 7 bases separated the two germline ends. CDR1 SNHLY and CDR2 FYNNEI come from the germline V gene. DNA for the CDR3: TGTGCCAGCACTAAGCGGAACACTGAAGCTTTCTTT. The encoded protein is CASTKRNTEAFF.

The chain couples TRBV5-1 to TRBJ1-5; D possibly corresponds to TRBD1 (5 bases). Trimming shortened V by 0 bases and J by 3 bases, and 7 bases separated the two germline ends. Germline V gives CDR1 SGHRS, CDR2 YFSETQ. The CDR3 is made up of 14 amino acids. The CDR3 bases are TGCGCCAGCAGCTTGGAGGGGCTCAATCAGCCCCAGCATTTT. Translation gives CASSLEGLNQPQHF.

This clonotype appeared many times. This chain links TRBV7-8 with TRBJ2-7, with 7 nucleotides matching TRBD2. The CDR3 contains 15 residues. Unmatched junction bases numbered 6, after V lost 4 bases and J lost 0 bases. CDR1 and CDR2 (germline): SGHVS, FQNEAQ. CDR3 DNA: TGTGCCAGCAGCTCCGGGACTACCAGCTCCTACGAGCAGTACTTC. Its protein is CASSSGTTSSYEQYF.

V usage is TRBV7-6 and J usage is TRBJ1-1; D is unresolved. Germline values: CDR1 SGHVS, CDR2 FNYEAQ. V was trimmed by 1 base and J by 5 bases, leaving 11 bases between them. CDR3 size: 14 residues. This CDR3 reads CASSLDAGITEAFF. The CDR3 nucleotides are TGTGCCAGCAGCTTAGACGCGGGGATTACTGAAGCTTTCTTT.

The V gene is TRBV19, the J gene TRBJ2-1, with D maybe TRBD2 (5 bases). Germline V gene sequence: CDR1 LNHDA, CDR2 SQIVND (reference sequence). Deletions cut 4 bases from V and 5 bases from J, with 15 bases between. The CDR3 extends over 15 amino acids. The CDR3 sequence is CASSTETDLDNEQFF. The CDR3 nucleotides are TGTGCCAGTAGTACCGAAACGGACTTGGACAATGAGCAGTTCTTC.

The J gene is TRBJ1-2, the V gene TRBV7-9; 9 bases map to TRBD1. The V segment lost 4 bases and the J segment 1 base; nucleotides outside the gene matches: 4. CDR1 is SEHNR, CDR2 FQNEAQ, per germline (reference sequence). This CDR3 is 15 amino acids long. CDR3 in amino acids: CASSSGTGSNYGYTF. The CDR3 DNA sequence: TGTGCCAGCAGCTCCGGGACAGGGAGTAACTATGGCTACACCTTC.

The chain combines TRBV7-2 with TRBJ2-2; TRBD1 matches at 8 bases. Germline V gene data show CDR1 as SGHTA and CDR2 as FQGNSA. After removal of 11 bases from V and 3 bases from J, the junction contained 14 bases not matched to a gene. This CDR3 is 16 amino acids long. This CDR3 reads CAGNRRQGFDTGELFF. The CDR3 nucleotides are TGTGCCGGGAATAGGAGACAGGGGTTCGACACCGGGGAGCTGTTTTTT.

V gene TRBV7-2 combines with J gene TRBJ1-2; D gene ambiguous. V was cut by 4 bases and J by 4 bases, with 10 bases left in between. The CDR3 is 13 residues long. Looked up from germline, CDR1 is SGHTA and CDR2 is FQGNSA. The CDR3 bases are TGTGCCAGCAGCTCAGGCGGGCCCTATGGCTACACCTTC. It translates to CASSSGGPYGYTF.

The chain is built from TRBV7-9 and TRBJ2-1; 11 bases agree with TRBD2. This CDR3 comprises 18 residues. Losses at the gene ends were 1 base for V and 6 bases for J; bases not matched to a gene: 11. From germline, CDR1 is SEHNR and CDR2 FQNEAQ (reference sequence). CDR3 DNA sequence: TGTGCCAGCAGCTTAGGTAGCGGGAGGGCCAGTCGTTTCAATGAGCAGTTCTTC. This gives the protein CASSLGSGRASRFNEQFF.

In regard to this clonotype: A read error may produce the germline difference seen at one junction end. The chain has TRBV7-6 and TRBJ1-6; D is uncertain. The CDR3 runs to 15 residues. Germline lookup yields CDR1 SGHVS and CDR2 FNYEAQ. The CDR3 sequence is CASSSPGSYNSPIHF. The CDR3 DNA follows: TGTGCCAGCAGCTCCCCCGGGTCCTATAATTCACCCATCCACTTT. The full variable domain, rest sourced from reference TRBV7-6 and TRBJ1-6, is GAGVSQSPRYKVTKRGQDVALRCDPISGHVSLYWYRQALGQGPEFLTYFNYEAQQDKSGLPNDRFSAERPEGSISTLTIQRTEQRDSAMYRCASSSPGSYNSPIHFGNGTRLTVT.

This clonotype was found a few times. The chain is built from TRBV14 and TRBJ2-7, with 10 bases that match TRBD1. Germline V gives CDR1 SGHDN, CDR2 FVKESK. With 5 bases clipped from V and 4 bases from J, the junction kept 5 bases outside the gene matches. This CDR3 spans 14 amino acids. DNA of the CDR3: TGTGCCAGCAGCGCCCGGGACAGGGGATACGAGCAGTACTTC. This sequence encodes CASSARDRGYEQYF.

This clonotype was recorded a few times. The rearrangement joins TRBV7-9 to TRBJ2-5; TRBD1 matches at 7 bases. The CDR3 loop spans 12 amino acids. The germline CDR1 and CDR2 sequences are SEHNR and FQNEAQ (reference sequence). Unmatched junction bases numbered 9, after V lost 4 bases and J lost 13 bases. CDR3 region: CASSSWDSPPYF. The CDR3 DNA reads as TGTGCCAGCAGCTCATGGGACAGCCCCCCGTACTTC.

The chain joins TRBV5-4 to TRBJ1-5; 7 bases map to TRBD1. Germline V gene data show CDR1 as SGHNT and CDR2 as YYREEE (reference sequence). The CDR3 covers 14 residues. J lost 6 bases, V lost 4 bases, and 7 bases had no gene match. CDR3 amino acids: CASSKDRDSQPQHF. Written as DNA, the CDR3 is TGTGCCAGCAGCAAAGACAGGGATTCTCAGCCCCAGCATTTT.

This chain uses TRBV7-9 with TRBJ1-2, with D perhaps matching TRBD1 (5 bases). Trimming took off 8 bases at V and 3 bases at J, with 16 bases between the two ends. Germline loops: CDR1 SEHNR, CDR2 FQNEAQ (reference sequence). The CDR3 extends over 14 amino acids. This CDR3 reads CASDGLTDHYGYTF. CDR3 nucleotides: TGTGCCAGCGATGGACTGACAGACCACTATGGCTACACCTTC.

This clonotype showed up just a few times. CDR3 region: CATSERQGYVYEQYF. The DNA of the CDR3 is TGTGCCACCAGCGAGCGGCAGGGTTACGTCTACGAGCAGTACTTC. The chain carries TRBV15 and TRBJ2-7, with D possibly being TRBD1 or TRBD2 (5 bases each). Trimming cost V 5 bases and J 3 bases, with 17 bases left between them. In germline, CDR1 is LNHNV, CDR2 YYDKDF (reference sequence). This CDR3 is built from 15 residues.

A few counts support this clonotype. The chain couples TRBV30 to TRBJ2-3; the D gene is possibly TRBD2 (5 bases). Germline-derived CDR1 and CDR2 are GTSNPN and SVGIG (reference sequence). Trimming shortened V by 7 bases and J by 2 bases, and 16 bases separated the two germline ends. This CDR3 has 14 residues. In nucleotides, the CDR3 is TGTGCCTACTCCGACCTAGCTACCACAGATACGCAGTATTTT. It specifies CAYSDLATTDTQYF.

V usage is TRBV7-2 and J usage is TRBJ1-1; D uncertain. This CDR3 contains 15 residues. CDR1 is SGHTA and CDR2 is FQGNSA in the germline V gene. V dropped 3 bases and J dropped 2 bases, with 13 bases sitting between them. The CDR3, as DNA: TGTGCCAGCAGCTTGTATATTGGGAAAAACACTGAAGCTTTCTTT. Amino acids: CASSLYIGKNTEAFF. Full variable domain (remainder filled in from reference TRBV7-2 and TRBJ1-1): GAGVSQSPSNKVTEKGKDVELRCDPISGHTALYWYRQSLGQGLEFLIYFQGNSAPDKSGLPSDRFSAERTGGSVSTLTIQRTQQEDSAVYLCASSLYIGKNTEAFFGQGTRLTVV.

V and J are TRBV11-1 and TRBJ2-7; 12 bases align to TRBD2. CDR3 length: 17 residues. Germline V CDR1 and CDR2: SGHAT, FQDESV (reference sequence). V was clipped by 5 bases and J by 7 bases; unmatched bases: 15. CDR3: CASSRTVLAGGVVEQYF. CDR3 nucleotides: TGTGCCAGCAGCCGAACCGTACTAGCGGGGGGCGTCGTGGAGCAGTACTTC.

The V gene is TRBV12-3 or TRBV12-4, the J gene TRBJ1-3, with D unclear. This CDR3 is 13 amino acids long. With 10 bases removed from V and 8 bases from J, the gap between germline ends came to 18 bases. Written as DNA, the CDR3 is TGTGCCACCACCGAACAAGGGAGGGACACCATATATTTT. Translated: CATTEQGRDTIYF.

V is TRBV18 and J is TRBJ2-3; D not certain. This CDR3 comprises 12 residues. V was shortened by 5 bases and J by 5 bases, with 8 bases between the two germline ends. Germline V gene lookup returns CDR1 KGHSH and CDR2 LQKENI. The CDR3 loop reads CASSSYIDTQYF. In DNA form, the CDR3 reads TGTGCCAGCTCAAGTTATATAGATACGCAGTATTTT. The full variable domain, its missing parts supplied by reference TRBV18 and TRBJ2-3, is NAGVMQNPRHLVRRRGQEARLRCSPMKGHSHVYWYRQLPEEGLKFMVYLQKENIIDESGMPKERFSAEFPKEGPSILRIQQVVRGDSAAYFCASSSYIDTQYFGPGTRLTVL.

V gene TRBV5-1 combines with J gene TRBJ1-1; TRBD1 might be the D (5 bases). Germline CDR1 SGHRS, CDR2 YFSETQ. V shed 0 bases and J shed 4 bases, with 10 bases lying between them. The CDR3 has 14 amino acids. The CDR3 DNA reads TGCGCCAGCAGCTTGGAGGGGTCGGTCACTGAAGCTTTCTTT. Its protein product is CASSLEGSVTEAFF. Drawing the rest from reference TRBV5-1 and TRBJ1-1, the complete variable domain is KAGVTQTPRYLIKTRGQQVTLSCSPISGHRSVSWYQQTPGQGLQFLFEYFSETQRNKGNFPGRFSGRQFSNSRSEMNVSTLELGDSALYLCASSLEGSVTEAFFGQGTRLTVV.

This clonotype was recorded at least ten times. The chain links TRBV12-3 or TRBV12-4 to TRBJ1-2; D might be TRBD1 (6 bases). Trimming stripped 3 bases from V and 5 bases from J, with 10 bases between. The CDR3 runs to 13 residues. The CDR3 coding sequence is TGTGCCAGCAGTTTTCGGGGGCCTTATGGCTACACCTTC. Protein product: CASSFRGPYGYTF.